The 6 T cell receptor beta chains below were found in one sample sequenced in a study of OX40 agonist ivuxolimab in advanced cancers. Repertoires were generated with immunoSEQ multiplex PCR, while TCRdb's copy carries only in-frame clones and drops some. The sample includes approximately 45,000 clones, around 94% of them seen just once. Sequences were derived from CD4+ or CD8+ T cells sorted from blood, sampled in a trial of the OX40 agonist ivuxolimab. The receptor source for this set is an adult with an advanced solid tumor such as melanoma, head and neck, liver or kidney cancer.

J is TRBJ2-3 and V is TRBV7-9; D gene unclear. The ends were cut back, 1 base at V and 0 bases at J, with 11 bases in the middle. The CDR3 extends over 16 amino acids. Germline loops: CDR1 SEHNR, CDR2 FQNEAQ (reference sequence). The CDR3 sequence is CASSLVATRSTDTQYF. Written as DNA, the CDR3 is TGTGCCAGCAGCTTAGTGGCCACCCGTAGCACAGATACGCAGTATTTT.

The chain couples TRBV6-6 to TRBJ2-7; a weak D match, TRBD2 (5 bases). With 2 bases removed from V and 1 base from J, the gap between germline ends came to 9 bases. Per the germline V gene, CDR1 is MNHNY and CDR2 is SVGAGI (reference sequence). The CDR3 is made up of 14 amino acids. Written as DNA, the CDR3 is TGTGCCAGCAGTTACAGCGGACCTTCCTACGAGCAGTACTTC. Protein sequence: CASSYSGPSYEQYF.

The V gene is TRBV30, the J gene TRBJ2-2; 9 bases fit TRBD2. V lost 0 bases and J lost 7; bases outside the gene matches: 12. From germline, CDR1 is GTSNPN and CDR2 SVGIG (reference sequence). The CDR3 is made up of 17 amino acids. CDR3 loop: CAWSVVAGDLTSGELFF. As DNA, the CDR3 is TGTGCCTGGAGTGTAGTAGCGGGAGACCTCACTAGCGGGGAGCTGTTTTTT.

The gene calls are TRBV27 and TRBJ2-7; D is unresolved. Germline CDR1 is MNHEY and CDR2 is SMNVEV (reference sequence). Trimming removed 5 bases at V and 3 bases at J, with 11 bases between. CDR3 size: 13 residues. CDR3 sequence reads: CASSPTWGYEQYF. The CDR3 DNA sequence: TGTGCCAGCAGTCCTACATGGGGCTACGAGCAGTACTTC.

The CDR3 loop reads CASSLVSGRLKEAFF. Written as DNA, the CDR3 is TGTGCCAGCAGCTTAGTTTCGGGACGCTTAAAGGAGGCTTTCTTT. The chain employs TRBV7-8 and TRBJ1-1; a weak D match, TRBD1 (5 bases). CDR1 and CDR2 from the germline V gene are SGHVS and FQNEAQ. V gave up 1 base and J gave up 11 bases, with 20 bases separating them. This CDR3 is 15 amino acids long.

This chain links TRBV6-1 with TRBJ1-5; the D is unclear. This CDR3 has 13 amino acids. Trimming took off 1 base at V and 3 bases at J, with 4 bases between the two ends. Germline assignment: CDR1 MNHNS and CDR2 SASEGT. Written as DNA, the CDR3 is TGTGCCAGCAGTGAAGACCACAATCAGCCCCAGCATTTT. Protein product: CASSEDHNQPQHF.